This T cell receptor (beta chain) was identified during a study of control samples from healthy donors and cancer patients. Sequencing was performed with immunoSEQ multiplex PCR; in TCRdb, only in-frame clones are kept and a portion is missing. Of approximately 94,000 clones in the sample, about 81% were seen once. In germline, CDR1 is MNHEY, CDR2 SVGAGI. This CDR3 has 14 residues. Trimming left V 6 bases short and J 4 bases short, with 12 bases between. The chain has TRBV6-5 and TRBJ1-4; a possible D gene is TRBD1 (5 bases). The clonotype originates from a man in his sixties or seventies with lung cancer. Sequencing input: PBMCs. DNA for the CDR3: TGTGCCAGCAGCAGTCAGGGAGTTAATGAAAAACTGTTTTTT. Translating gives CASSSQGVNEKLFF.